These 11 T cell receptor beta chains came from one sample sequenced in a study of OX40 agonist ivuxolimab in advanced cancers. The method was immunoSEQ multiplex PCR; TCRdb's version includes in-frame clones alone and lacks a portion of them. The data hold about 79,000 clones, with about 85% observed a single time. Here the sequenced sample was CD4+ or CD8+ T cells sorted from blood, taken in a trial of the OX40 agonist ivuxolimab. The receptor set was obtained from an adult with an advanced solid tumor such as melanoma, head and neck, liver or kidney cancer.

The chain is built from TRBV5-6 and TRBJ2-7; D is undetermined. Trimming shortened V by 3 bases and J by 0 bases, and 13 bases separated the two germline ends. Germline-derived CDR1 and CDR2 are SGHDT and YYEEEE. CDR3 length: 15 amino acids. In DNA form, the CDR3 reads TGTGCCAGCAGCTCTGGATGGCCCGTCTCCTACGAGCAGTACTTC. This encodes CASSSGWPVSYEQYF.

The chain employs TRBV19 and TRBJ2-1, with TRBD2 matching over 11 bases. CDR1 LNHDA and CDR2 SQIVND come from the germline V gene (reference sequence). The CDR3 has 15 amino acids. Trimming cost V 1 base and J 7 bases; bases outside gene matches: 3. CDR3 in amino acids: CASSIVAGGGNEQFF. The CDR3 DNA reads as TGTGCCAGTAGTATAGTAGCGGGAGGGGGGAATGAGCAGTTCTTC. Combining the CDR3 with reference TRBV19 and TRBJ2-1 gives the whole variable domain DGGITQSPKYLFRKEGQNVTLSCEQNLNHDAMYWYRQDPGQGLRLIYYSQIVNDFQKGDIAEGYSVSREKKESFPLTVTSAQKNPTAFYLCASSIVAGGGNEQFFGPGTRLTVL.

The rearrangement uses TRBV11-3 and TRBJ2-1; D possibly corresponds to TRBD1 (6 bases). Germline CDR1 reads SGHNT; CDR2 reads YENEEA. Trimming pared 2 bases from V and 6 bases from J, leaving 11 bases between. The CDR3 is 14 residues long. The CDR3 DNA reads TGTGCCAGCAGCTTAACCGGGACAATCAATGAGCAGTTCTTC. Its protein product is CASSLTGTINEQFF.

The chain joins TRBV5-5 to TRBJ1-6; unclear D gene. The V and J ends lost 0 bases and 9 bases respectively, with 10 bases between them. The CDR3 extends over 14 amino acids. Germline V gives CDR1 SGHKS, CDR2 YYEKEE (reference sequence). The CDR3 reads CASSLGPRGSPLHF. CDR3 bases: TGTGCCAGCAGCTTGGGGCCCCGGGGTTCACCCCTCCACTTT.

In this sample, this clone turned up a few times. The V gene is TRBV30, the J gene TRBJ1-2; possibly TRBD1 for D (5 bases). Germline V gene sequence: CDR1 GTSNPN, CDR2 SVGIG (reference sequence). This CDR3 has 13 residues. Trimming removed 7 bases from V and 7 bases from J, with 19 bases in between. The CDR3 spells CASTTANMRGYTF. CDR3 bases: TGTGCCTCAACGACAGCCAATATGCGTGGCTACACCTTC.

CDR3 loop: CASSPATSGIGNEQFF. The DNA for the CDR3 is TGTGCCAGCAGCCCTGCGACTAGCGGGATTGGAAATGAGCAGTTCTTC. The chain joins TRBV5-4 to TRBJ2-1; 11 bases are shared with TRBD2. Germline-derived CDR1 and CDR2 are SGHNT and YYREEE (reference sequence). V was pared by 4 bases and J by 7 bases, with 10 bases of the junction left unmatched. This CDR3 is 16 amino acids long. Supplemented by reference TRBV5-4 and TRBJ2-1, the full variable domain reads ETGVTQSPTHLIKTRGQQVTLRCSSQSGHNTVSWYQQALGQGPQFIFQYYREEENGRGNFPPRFSGLQFPNYSSELNVNALELDDSALYLCASSPATSGIGNEQFFGPGTRLTVL.

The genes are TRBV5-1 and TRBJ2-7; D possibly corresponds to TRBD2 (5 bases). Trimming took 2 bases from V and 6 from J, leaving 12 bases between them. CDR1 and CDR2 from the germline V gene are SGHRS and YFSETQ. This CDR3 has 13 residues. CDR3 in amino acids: CASSLPSDSEQYF. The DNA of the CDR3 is TGCGCCAGCAGCTTACCTTCGGACTCCGAGCAGTACTTC.

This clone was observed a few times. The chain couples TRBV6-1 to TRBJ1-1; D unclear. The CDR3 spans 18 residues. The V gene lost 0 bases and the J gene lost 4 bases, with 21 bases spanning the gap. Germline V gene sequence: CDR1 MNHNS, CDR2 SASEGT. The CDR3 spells CASSEALLSAFTLTEAFF. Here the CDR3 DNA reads TGTGCCAGCAGTGAAGCCCTCCTCTCGGCATTCACCCTCACTGAAGCTTTCTTT.

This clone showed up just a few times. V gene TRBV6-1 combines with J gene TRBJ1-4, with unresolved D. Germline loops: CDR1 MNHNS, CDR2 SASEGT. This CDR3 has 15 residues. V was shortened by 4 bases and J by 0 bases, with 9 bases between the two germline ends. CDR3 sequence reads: CASSALFATNEKLFF. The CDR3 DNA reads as TGTGCCAGCAGTGCTCTGTTTGCAACTAATGAAAAACTGTTTTTT.

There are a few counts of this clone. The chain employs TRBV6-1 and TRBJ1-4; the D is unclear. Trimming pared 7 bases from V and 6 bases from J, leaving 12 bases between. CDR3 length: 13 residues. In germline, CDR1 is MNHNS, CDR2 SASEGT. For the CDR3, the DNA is TGTGCCAGCATGAGGCAGGCGGATGAAAAACTGTTTTTT. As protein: CASMRQADEKLFF.

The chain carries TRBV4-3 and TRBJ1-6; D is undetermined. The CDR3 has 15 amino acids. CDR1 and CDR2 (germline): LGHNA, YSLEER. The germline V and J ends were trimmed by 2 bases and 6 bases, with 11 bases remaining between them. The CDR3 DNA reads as TGCGCCAGCAGCCAAACCTTTTTTTTTAATTCACCCCTCCACTTT. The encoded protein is CASSQTFFFNSPLHF.